This TCR beta chain was documented in a study of T cells after somatic rescue of genetic block. Sequencing used immunoSEQ multiplex PCR; TCRdb keeps in-frame clones, though not all of them. The sample yields about 88,000 clones, about 90% seen once. This clonotype originated in a woman between 18 and 30 years old. The sequenced sample was peripheral blood mononuclear cells (PBMCs).

DNA of the CDR3: TGTGCCAGCAGCTGGGAGGACTCCCGGGGCGGGGAGCTGTTTTTT. As protein: CASSWEDSRGGELFF. V usage is TRBV7-9 and J usage is TRBJ2-2, with TRBD2 as a possible D gene (6 bases). From germline, CDR1 is SEHNR and CDR2 FQNEAQ (reference sequence). Between the trimmed V and J ends, which lost 4 bases and 7 bases, there was a span of 16 bases. This CDR3 spans 15 amino acids.